The clone carrying this TCR beta chain has more than one count but fewer than ten. The antigen remains undetermined. The data belong to a study of blood T cells in healthy people across ages. The CDR3 has 11 amino acids. Trimming shortened V by 9 bases and J by 4 bases, and 9 bases separated the two germline ends. CDR1 is SGHVS, CDR2 FNYEAQ, per germline. Study outcomes and limitations: Naive T cell percentage showed a strong correlation with the diversity of TCR beta. Roughly linear declines in TCR beta diversity per million T cells occurred with age.

Together with a sample-barcoded 5' primer, a J-beta primer mix was included in a second PCR lasting roughly 6 to 12 cycles. TCRdb fed the 5' RACE reads into MiXCR, producing one record per CDR3 protein. The table has roughly 2 million distinct CDR3 sequences, about 49% seen once. Sequencing was carried out using blood. The receptor comes from a woman between 40 and 50 years old in good health. The chain uses TRBV7-6 and TRBJ1-2; D unresolved. Here the CDR3 DNA reads TGTGCCAGTTGGGGTCCCTATGGCTACACCTTC. Protein sequence: CASWGPYGYTF.